The 20 T cell receptor beta chains listed next were all sequenced from one sample in a study of blood T cells in healthy people across ages. Sample-barcoded 5' priming and a J-beta primer mix drove a second PCR of roughly 7 to 11 cycles. MiXCR was run by TCRdb on the 5' RACE reads, yielding one entry per CDR3 protein. The sample contains some 800,000 distinct CDR3 sequences, 40% to 50% of which appear only once. The sequenced sample consisted of blood. The receptor source for this set is a man aged 55 to 70 in good health.

This clonotype was counted only a few times. The CDR3 loop is CSVMRPNYGYTF. In DNA, the CDR3 is TGCAGCGTTATGCGACCTAACTATGGCTACACCTTC. The chain is built from TRBV29-1 and TRBJ1-2; D unresolved. Between the trimmed V and J ends, which lost 5 bases and 0 bases, there was a span of 7 bases. Germline V gives CDR1 SQVTM, CDR2 ANQGSEA. The CDR3 consists of 12 residues.

As to this clonotype: A clone one base away is much larger, so this may be a read error. The chain combines TRBV28 with TRBJ2-6; perhaps TRBD2 as D (6 bases). The CDR3 runs 14 residues. Between the trimmed V and J ends, which lost 6 bases and 2 bases, there was a span of 8 bases. The germline V gene encodes CDR1 MDHEN and CDR2 SYDVKM. This CDR3 is CASRREAGANVLTF. In DNA, the CDR3 is TGTGCCAGCAGAAGGGAGGCTGGGGCCAACGTCCTGACTTTC.

This chain links TRBV3-1 with TRBJ2-7, with 11 nucleotides matching TRBD2. The CDR3 length is 14 residues. Losses at the gene ends were 1 base for V and 7 bases for J; bases not matched to a gene: 3. Looked up from germline, CDR1 is LGHDT and CDR2 is YNNKEL (reference sequence). The CDR3 coding sequence is TGTGCCAGCAGCCAAGGACTAGCGGGAAATGAGCAGTACTTC. Protein sequence: CASSQGLAGNEQYF.

The chain combines TRBV7-8 with TRBJ2-7; 11 bases agree with TRBD1. The J call may be incorrect, as the DNA end agrees better with TRBJ2-5. This CDR3 has 16 amino acids. Germline values: CDR1 SGHVS, CDR2 FQNEAQ. For the CDR3, the DNA is TGTGCCAGCAGCGCCGTCCCGGGACAGGGGGTCGGGACCCAGTACTTC. Its translation is CASSAVPGQGVGTQYF.

Only a few counts were recorded for this clonotype. The J gene is TRBJ2-1, the V gene TRBV7-3, with D possibly matching TRBD1 (6 bases). Germline V gene sequence: CDR1 SGHTA, CDR2 FQGTGA. The length of the CDR3 is 16 residues. V was shortened by 2 bases and J by 0 bases, with 11 bases between the two germline ends. CDR3 region: CASSLQGPSSYNEQFF. The DNA for the CDR3 is TGTGCCAGCAGCTTACAGGGGCCGAGCTCCTACAATGAGCAGTTCTTC.

Concerning this clonotype: A single base separates this from a much larger clone, so it may be a read error. V gene TRBV29-1 combines with J gene TRBJ2-1; 8 bases fit TRBD2. This CDR3 is 16 amino acids long. CDR1 is SQVTM, CDR2 ANQGSEA, per germline. The junction had 21 bases not matched to a gene; V was cut back by 4 bases and J by 13 bases. Here the CDR3 reads CSVVSPTSDNMETQFF. In DNA form, the CDR3 reads TGCAGCGTTGTTTCACCGACTAGCGATAACATGGAGACCCAGTTCTTC.

V and J are TRBV12-3 or TRBV12-4 and TRBJ1-2; tentative D call: TRBD1 (6 bases). The CDR3 spans 13 residues. Trimming pared 3 bases from V and 8 bases from J, leaving 13 bases between. The CDR3 DNA sequence: TGTGCCAGCAGTTTCGAGGGGGTGAGGGGCTACACCTTC. Its protein product is CASSFEGVRGYTF.

Comment on this clonotype: A junction boundary mismatches the germline segment, possibly from a read error. The chain has TRBV25-1 and TRBJ2-1; a possible D gene is TRBD1 (5 bases). The V gene's germline CDR1 is MGHDK and CDR2 SYGVNS. There are 14 residues in the CDR3. CDR3 protein: CASGESRARNEQFF. The CDR3 bases are TGTGCCAGCGGTGAATCCAGGGCTCGCAATGAGCAGTTCTTC.

This clonotype was seen more than once but under ten times. The chain is built from TRBV20-1 and TRBJ2-1; perhaps TRBD1 as D (5 bases). V lost 2 bases, J lost 6 bases, and 11 bases lay in between. The CDR3 length is 13 residues. Germline V CDR1 and CDR2: DFQATT, SNEGSKA (reference sequence). The CDR3 DNA sequence: TGCAGTGCTAGACCCCAGGGAATCAATGAGCAGTTCTTC. Protein: CSARPQGINEQFF.

This sequence joins TRBV7-3 and TRBJ2-5; D assignment may be TRBD1 or TRBD2 (6 bases each). This CDR3 is built from 15 residues. The V end lost 4 bases, the J end lost 1 base, and 13 bases lay between the germline ends. Germline V gene lookup returns CDR1 SGHTA and CDR2 FQGTGA. The CDR3 region is CASSWGAGTQETQYF. Written as DNA, the CDR3 is TGTGCCAGCAGCTGGGGGGCGGGTACCCAAGAGACCCAGTACTTC.

The chain is built from TRBV7-2 and TRBJ2-3, with TRBD2 matching over 10 bases. Germline V gives CDR1 SGHTA, CDR2 FQGNSA. The CDR3 has 16 amino acids. With V trimmed by 4 bases and J by 2 bases, 6 bases remained unmatched. CDR3: CASSYWTSGNTDTQYF. The CDR3 nucleotides are TGTGCCAGCAGCTACTGGACTAGCGGAAACACAGATACGCAGTATTTT.

This chain connects TRBV5-1 to TRBJ1-6; TRBD1 matches 7 bases. The junction had 2 bases not matched to a gene; V was cut back by 0 bases and J by 5 bases. This CDR3 contains 15 residues. The germline V gene has CDR1 SGHRS and CDR2 YFSETQ. The CDR3 loop is CASSLEGTDNSPLHF. The CDR3 DNA reads as TGCGCCAGCAGCTTGGAGGGGACAGATAATTCACCCCTCCACTTT.

This chain connects TRBV6-6 to TRBJ2-3; perhaps D is TRBD1 or TRBD2 (5 bases each). CDR1 is MNHNY and CDR2 is SVGAGI in the germline V gene (reference sequence). This CDR3 comprises 15 residues. The V gene lost 0 bases and the J gene lost 0 bases, with 7 bases spanning the gap. CDR3 sequence reads: CASSYSWGSTDTQYF. CDR3 in DNA: TGTGCCAGCAGTTACTCGTGGGGGAGCACAGATACGCAGTATTTT.

For this clonotype: Given a much more abundant clone one base away, this may be a read error. The chain has TRBV20-1 and TRBJ2-5, with D perhaps matching TRBD2 (6 bases). With the DNA end fitting TRBJ2-1 better, the J assignment may be wrong. Looked up from germline, CDR1 is DFQATT and CDR2 is SNEGSKA (reference sequence). The CDR3 consists of 15 residues. CDR3 coding DNA: TGCAGTGCTAGAGATGGGGCGGGGTCCCAAGAGACCCAGTTCTTC. Translated, it gives CSARDGAGSQETQFF.

The chain has TRBV20-1 and TRBJ2-4; D gene unclear. CDR3 length equals 14 residues. The germline V gene encodes CDR1 DFQATT and CDR2 SNEGSKA (reference sequence). V lost 6 bases to trimming and J lost 0 bases, with 12 bases between them. CDR3 protein: CSALDFEAKNIQYF. The DNA for the CDR3 is TGCAGTGCACTCGACTTTGAAGCCAAAAACATTCAGTACTTC.

The rearrangement joins TRBV5-4 to TRBJ2-1, with TRBD2 identical over 10 bases. V was pared by 4 bases and J by 2 bases, with 9 bases of the junction left unmatched. The CDR3 length is 17 residues. Germline assignment: CDR1 SGHNT and CDR2 YYREEE (reference sequence). This CDR3 reads CASSLGKLAGTYNEQFF. As DNA, the CDR3 is TGTGCCAGCAGCCTGGGCAAACTAGCGGGGACCTACAATGAGCAGTTCTTC.

V usage is TRBV7-9 and J usage is TRBJ2-7; the D is unclear. V lost 5 bases, J lost 3 bases, and 17 bases lay in between. This CDR3 is 15 amino acids long. Germline values: CDR1 SEHNR, CDR2 FQNEAQ (reference sequence). The CDR3 sequence is CASSPSGQLSYEQYF. CDR3 DNA sequence: TGTGCCAGCAGCCCCTCGGGCCAGCTGAGCTACGAGCAGTACTTC.

This clonotype was seen only once. One end of the junction fails to match germline, which may point to a read error. The chain links TRBV20-1 to TRBJ2-1, with D possibly matching TRBD1 (5 bases). Germline CDR1 DFQATT, CDR2 SNEGSKA (reference sequence). This CDR3 comprises 13 residues. The CDR3: CSARDPGLGEQVF. For the CDR3, the DNA is TGCAGTGCTAGAGACCCAGGGCTGGGTGAGCAGGTCTTC.

This chain links TRBV7-9 with TRBJ2-5; TRBD1 agrees at 7 bases. J lost 1 base, V lost 3 bases, and 5 bases had no gene match. The CDR3 extends over 15 amino acids. In germline, CDR1 is SEHNR, CDR2 FQNEAQ (reference sequence). The CDR3 DNA is TGTGCCAGCAGCTTGATGGGACAGAGCCAAGAGACCCAGTACTTC. It translates to CASSLMGQSQETQYF.

This clonotype was detected only a few times. The chain has TRBV5-1 and TRBJ2-5; 10 positions agree with TRBD1. Germline-derived CDR1 and CDR2 are SGHRS and YFSETQ. After removal of 4 bases from V and 2 bases from J, the junction contained 8 bases not matched to a gene. The CDR3 has 16 amino acids. CDR3 sequence (DNA): TGCGCCAGCAGCGCAGGGGACAGGGGCCCACAAGAGACCCAGTACTTC. Translation: CASSAGDRGPQETQYF.